These 29 T cell receptor beta chains were sequenced from one sample in a study of blood T cell repertoires in COVID-19. The data were produced by immunoSEQ multiplex PCR, yet TCRdb's version contains in-frame clones alone and is incomplete. The sample has 280,000 or so clones; roughly 90% are singletons. The material sequenced was PBMCs or T cells enriched from blood (not recorded which). These receptors all stem from a woman aged 18-29 years with acute COVID-19.

The rearrangement links TRBV4-1 to TRBJ1-5, with D maybe TRBD1 (6 bases). The CDR3 is made up of 15 amino acids. Trimming took 2 bases from V and 0 from J, leaving 8 bases between them. Germline CDR1 reads MGHRA; CDR2 reads YSYEKL. The CDR3 protein is CASSQLQGSNQPQHF. In nucleotides, the CDR3 is TGCGCCAGCAGCCAACTACAGGGTAGCAATCAGCCCCAGCATTTT.

The chain carries TRBV28 and TRBJ1-2; 8 nucleotides match TRBD1. Looked up from germline, CDR1 is MDHEN and CDR2 is SYDVKM. Trimming cost V 3 bases and J 3 bases; bases outside gene matches: 12. The CDR3 sequence is 17 residues long. CDR3 protein: CASSFLSRTGIDYGYTF. The DNA of the CDR3 is TGTGCCAGCAGTTTTTTGTCCCGGACAGGGATTGACTATGGCTACACCTTC.

The chain carries TRBV30 and TRBJ2-7, with TRBD2 matching over 8 bases. This CDR3 contains 18 residues. From germline, CDR1 is GTSNPN and CDR2 SVGIG (reference sequence). V lost 3 bases to trimming and J lost 2 bases; unmatched junction nucleotides: 18. The CDR3 region has the DNA TGTGCCTGGAGCTCGGGGGGGAGGTTGCGGATTGGGGCCTACGAGCAGTACTTC. Protein sequence: CAWSSGGRLRIGAYEQYF.

The DNA for the CDR3 is TGTGCCAGCCGGACAGCAACTAATGAAAAACTGTTTTTT. Translated: CASRTATNEKLFF. The chain couples TRBV6-5 to TRBJ1-4; D possibly corresponds to TRBD1 (6 bases). Germline loops: CDR1 MNHEY, CDR2 SVGAGI. V lost 8 bases and J lost 0, with 7 bases in between. CDR3 length equals 13 residues.

The chain joins TRBV27 to TRBJ2-1; 10 positions agree with TRBD1. The germline CDR1 and CDR2 sequences are MNHEY and SMNVEV (reference sequence). This CDR3 is 11 amino acids long. The V segment lost 5 bases and the J segment 14 bases; nucleotides outside the gene matches: 3. CDR3 sequence: CASSEGQGKFF. Here the CDR3 DNA reads TGTGCCAGCAGTGAGGGACAGGGGAAGTTCTTC.

J is TRBJ1-1 and V is TRBV3-1 (or the pseudogene TRBV3-2); TRBD1 aligns across 8 bases. The J segment lost 3 bases and the V segment lost 6 bases, leaving 12 bases of the junction unmatched. The germline gives CDR1 LGHDT, CDR2 YNNKEL (reference sequence). The CDR3 runs 16 residues. The chain's CDR3 is CASSRISGGRDTEAFF. The CDR3 DNA sequence: TGTGCCAGCAGTCGTATCTCAGGGGGCCGGGACACTGAAGCTTTCTTT.

This sequence joins TRBV7-3 and TRBJ2-3; weak D call: TRBD1 (5 bases). This CDR3 has 16 amino acids. The V gene lost 1 base and the J gene lost 4 bases, with 15 bases spanning the gap. Germline-derived CDR1 and CDR2 are SGHTA and FQGTGA. CDR3 in amino acids: CASSLKGEGVSDTQYF. Here the CDR3 DNA reads TGTGCCAGCAGCTTAAAAGGCGAAGGGGTCTCAGATACGCAGTATTTT.

CDR3 loop: CSASEQYNSPLHF. The CDR3 DNA reads as TGCAGTGCTAGTGAACAATATAATTCACCCCTCCACTTT. V and J are TRBV20-1 and TRBJ1-6; D not certain. In germline, CDR1 is DFQATT, CDR2 SNEGSKA (reference sequence). The CDR3 has 13 amino acids. V lost 3 bases and J lost 4, with 7 bases in between.

The chain's CDR3 is CASSYGQNFYNEQFF. CDR3 bases: TGTGCCAGCAGTTATGGACAGAACTTTTACAATGAGCAGTTCTTC. This chain uses TRBV6-2 or TRBV6-3 with TRBJ2-1, with a possible D match to TRBD1 (6 bases). The V end lost 3 bases, the J end lost 4 bases, and 13 bases lay between the germline ends. Germline assignment: CDR1 MNHEY and CDR2 SVGEGT. The CDR3 runs 15 residues.

The chain employs TRBV30 and TRBJ2-7; 7 bases align to TRBD2. The germline V gene has CDR1 GTSNPN and CDR2 SVGIG (reference sequence). V dropped 3 bases and J dropped 9; count of bases not matched to a gene: 8. The CDR3 spans 12 residues. The CDR3 loop is CAWRSSGTGQYF. The CDR3 DNA is TGTGCCTGGAGATCCAGCGGGACGGGGCAGTACTTC.

The chain employs TRBV29-1 and TRBJ1-1, with 7 bases identical to TRBD1. The CDR3 loop spans 10 amino acids. J was trimmed by 11 bases and V by 6 bases; bases with no gene match: 6. Germline CDR1 and CDR2: SQVTM and ANQGSEA. The CDR3 reads CSVGDRRAFF. The CDR3 nucleotides are TGCAGCGTCGGGGACAGAAGGGCTTTCTTT. Supplemented by reference TRBV29-1 and TRBJ1-1, the full variable domain reads SAVISQKPSRDICQRGTSLTIQCQVDSQVTMMFWYRQQPGQSLTLIATANQGSEATYESGFVIDKFPISRPNLTFSTLTVSNMSPEDSSIYLCSVGDRRAFFGQGTRLTVV.

The rearrangement joins TRBV6-6 to TRBJ1-1; no firm D call. This CDR3 has 15 residues. Germline lookup yields CDR1 MNHNY and CDR2 SVGAGI (reference sequence). V was pared by 6 bases and J by 4 bases, with 18 bases between. The CDR3 sequence: CASRASSNSGTEAFF. The DNA of the CDR3 is TGTGCCAGCAGAGCAAGCAGTAACAGCGGCACTGAAGCTTTCTTT.

This rearrangement joins TRBV11-2 to TRBJ2-3; TRBD1 matches at 8 bases. In germline, CDR1 is SGHAT, CDR2 FQNNGV. CDR3 length: 14 amino acids. The V segment lost 3 bases and the J segment 4 bases; nucleotides outside the gene matches: 3. Here the CDR3 reads CASSFAGGADTQYF. The CDR3 coding sequence is TGTGCCAGCAGCTTCGCAGGGGGCGCAGATACGCAGTATTTT.

This clone has a single count. The chain employs TRBV5-4 and TRBJ2-1, with TRBD2 matching over 11 bases. V shed 7 bases and J 0 bases; nucleotides not matched to a gene: 9. The CDR3 consists of 17 residues. Germline loops: CDR1 SGHNT, CDR2 YYREEE (reference sequence). The CDR3 protein is CASCPSGRSLSYNEQFF. CDR3 nucleotide sequence: TGTGCCAGCTGCCCTAGCGGGAGGTCTCTCTCCTACAATGAGCAGTTCTTC.

This rearrangement joins TRBV5-1 to TRBJ1-2; 8 bases align to TRBD1. Trimming removed 5 bases from V and 2 bases from J; junction bases left unmatched: 11. CDR1 is SGHRS and CDR2 is YFSETQ in the germline V gene. The CDR3 contains 16 residues. CDR3 nucleotide sequence: TGCGCCAGCAGTTCCGGACAGGGACAGAACAACTATGGCTACACCTTC. It yields the protein CASSSGQGQNNYGYTF.

The chain joins TRBV27 to TRBJ2-7; 8 bases match TRBD1. Per germline, CDR1 MNHEY and CDR2 SMNVEV (reference sequence). V trimming: 6 bases; J trimming: 7 bases; junction bases outside the gene matches: 11. The CDR3 length is 14 residues. CDR3 sequence: CASRVTGVVWEQYF. CDR3 nucleotides: TGTGCCAGCAGGGTGACAGGGGTCGTATGGGAGCAGTACTTC.

The rearrangement uses TRBV3-1 (or the pseudogene TRBV3-2) and TRBJ2-7; weak D call: TRBD2 (6 bases). CDR1 is LGHDT and CDR2 is YNNKEL in the germline V gene (reference sequence). Trimming left V 7 bases short and J 7 bases short, with 23 bases between. This CDR3 contains 15 residues. The CDR3 is CASNYLSSVPCEQYF. CDR3 nucleotide sequence: TGTGCCAGCAACTATCTATCTAGCGTACCCTGTGAGCAGTACTTC.

This rearrangement joins TRBV15 to TRBJ1-1, with D perhaps matching TRBD1 (5 bases). This CDR3 contains 16 residues. V was trimmed by 0 bases and J by 3 bases, leaving 14 bases between them. From germline, CDR1 is LNHNV and CDR2 YYDKDF (reference sequence). The CDR3 protein is CATSRDGGDEDTEAFF. DNA of the CDR3: TGTGCCACCAGCAGAGATGGCGGGGACGAAGACACTGAAGCTTTCTTT.

The V call is TRBV6-5, the J call TRBJ1-1; weak D call: TRBD1 (5 bases). The CDR3 is made up of 15 amino acids. Germline CDR1 reads MNHEY; CDR2 reads SVGAGI. Deletions cut 7 bases from V and 1 base from J, with 16 bases between. The CDR3 reads CASKSPGGGNTEAFF. In DNA form, the CDR3 reads TGTGCCAGCAAATCACCCGGGGGAGGGAACACTGAAGCTTTCTTT.

The CDR3 here is CASSFRVNTEAFF. Written as DNA, the CDR3 is TGTGCCAGTAGTTTCAGGGTGAACACTGAAGCTTTCTTT. The genes are TRBV19 and TRBJ1-1; D possibly corresponds to TRBD1 (5 bases). Between the trimmed V and J ends, which lost 5 bases and 0 bases, there was a span of 7 bases. CDR1 and CDR2 (germline): LNHDA, SQIVND (reference sequence). This CDR3 spans 13 amino acids. The whole variable domain, remainder taken from reference TRBV19 and TRBJ1-1, is DGGITQSPKYLFRKEGQNVTLSCEQNLNHDAMYWYRQDPGQGLRLIYYSQIVNDFQKGDIAEGYSVSREKKESFPLTVTSAQKNPTAFYLCASSFRVNTEAFFGQGTRLTVV.

This clone was found once. The chain uses TRBV4-2 and TRBJ2-7; no reliable D call. The CDR3 extends over 13 amino acids. Trimming stripped 0 bases from V and 2 bases from J, with 5 bases between. CDR1 LGHNA and CDR2 YNFKEQ come from the germline V gene. CDR3 protein: CASSQDGAYEQYF. CDR3 in DNA: TGTGCCAGCAGCCAAGACGGAGCCTACGAGCAGTACTTC.

V is TRBV3-1 (or the pseudogene TRBV3-2) and J is TRBJ2-1; 8 bases fit TRBD1. The CDR3 is 17 amino acids. V was clipped by 6 bases and J by 7 bases; unmatched bases: 17. CDR1 and CDR2 (germline): LGHDT, YNNKEL (reference sequence). The CDR3 loop reads CASSPAFSWTGRNEQFF. CDR3 nucleotides: TGTGCCAGCAGTCCCGCCTTTTCTTGGACAGGGCGGAATGAGCAGTTCTTC.

This clone was observed a handful of times. V and J are TRBV19 and TRBJ2-5; 9 bases agree with TRBD1. In germline, CDR1 is LNHDA, CDR2 SQIVND (reference sequence). CDR3 length equals 19 residues. With V trimmed by 2 bases and J by 4 bases, 17 bases remained unmatched. The CDR3 DNA is TGTGCCAGTAGTATACAATACGATCACGGGACAGGGCTTGGAGAGACCCAGTACTTC. This sequence encodes CASSIQYDHGTGLGETQYF.

The chain has TRBV30 and TRBJ2-7; D is perhaps TRBD1 (6 bases). The CDR3 consists of 13 residues. V was shortened by 2 bases and J by 6 bases, with 14 bases between the two germline ends. In germline, CDR1 is GTSNPN, CDR2 SVGIG (reference sequence). The CDR3 region is CAWSSTRGGEQYF. CDR3 in DNA: TGTGCCTGGAGTTCTACCAGGGGTGGCGAGCAGTACTTC.

This chain joins TRBV12-2 and TRBJ1-4; the table calls TRBD1, which could not be checked here. TRBV12-2 is a pseudogene locus. This CDR3 has 14 residues. CDR3 nucleotide sequence: TGTGCAAGTCGCTTTAACAGGGTATTGGGGAAACTGTTTTTT. The encoded protein is CASRFNRVLGKLFF.

The chain couples TRBV14 to TRBJ2-1, with D possibly matching TRBD2 (6 bases). Germline CDR1 and CDR2: SGHDN and FVKESK. The CDR3 is 17 amino acids. The V end was cut by 4 bases, the J end by 0 bases, with 16 bases between. CDR3 in amino acids: CASSRDLAISSYNEQFF. CDR3 nucleotides: TGTGCCAGCAGCCGAGACCTAGCGATTAGCTCCTACAATGAGCAGTTCTTC.

This clone occurred once. The chain is built from TRBV7-2 and TRBJ2-1, with 9 bases aligning to TRBD2. This CDR3 spans 17 amino acids. The V and J ends lost 4 bases and 9 bases, in that order; junction bases with no gene match: 16. The germline gives CDR1 SGHTA, CDR2 FQGNSA. CDR3 loop: CASSSHSGSRRVGEQFF. DNA for the CDR3: TGTGCCAGCAGCTCCCATAGCGGGAGCCGGAGGGTTGGTGAGCAGTTCTTC. Combining the CDR3 with reference TRBV7-2 and TRBJ2-1 gives the whole variable domain GAGVSQSPSNKVTEKGKDVELRCDPISGHTALYWYRQSLGQGLEFLIYFQGNSAPDKSGLPSDRFSAERTGGSVSTLTIQRTQQEDSAVYLCASSSHSGSRRVGEQFFGPGTRLTVL.

The chain recombines TRBV25-1 with TRBJ2-3; 8 positions agree with TRBD1. J gave up 0 bases and V 4 bases, and 3 bases lay outside the gene matches. The germline V gene has CDR1 MGHDK and CDR2 SYGVNS. The CDR3 contains 15 residues. Here the CDR3 reads CASSVGQGSTDTQYF. The DNA of the CDR3 is TGTGCCAGCAGTGTAGGACAGGGCAGCACAGATACGCAGTATTTT.

J is TRBJ2-7 and V is TRBV18, with TRBD2 matching 12 bases. V lost 5 bases to trimming and J lost 5 bases; unmatched junction nucleotides: 4. Germline V gives CDR1 KGHSH, CDR2 LQKENI. The length of the CDR3 is 14 residues. CDR3 amino acids: CASSTTSGSNEQYF. CDR3 coding DNA: TGTGCCAGCTCAACGACTAGCGGGAGTAACGAGCAGTACTTC.